These T cell receptor beta chains were read from a single sample in a study of blood T cells in healthy people across ages. TCRdb re-analysed the 5' RACE reads in MiXCR, keeping a single row per CDR3 protein. The sample carries about 1.4 million distinct CDR3 sequences, approximately 63% recorded once. The sample comprised blood. These receptors were collected from a man younger than 30 in good health. CDR3s include the opening cysteine and the closing phenylalanine or tryptophan. D genes are given only for firm matches. Where a row states a size, it is once, few, many or the class of an expanded clone; other rows omit it.

d_call j_call clone_size v_call cdr3_aa cdr3_nt
- TRBJ2-2 few TRBV4-2 CASSLREGAGELFF TGTGCCAGCAGCCTACGGGAAGGGGCCGGGGAGCTGTTTTTT
- TRBJ2-7 - TRBV4-1 CASSPMLAYEQYF TGCGCCAGCAGCCCAATGCTAGCCTACGAGCAGTACTTC
- TRBJ1-1 - TRBV2 CASSVWGEMNTEAFF TGTGCCAGCAGTGTCTGGGGGGAAATGAACACTGAAGCTTTCTTT
- TRBJ1-2 - TRBV9 CASSGYSGGASNYGYTF TGTGCCAGCAGCGGGTATAGTGGGGGGGCGTCCAACTATGGCTACACCTTC
- TRBJ1-6 - TRBV28 CASSLGRTNSPLHF TGTGCCAGCAGTTTGGGCCGGACGAATTCACCCCTCCACTTT
- TRBJ2-7 - TRBV28 CASTPTGYEQYF TGTGCCAGCACCCCCACAGGCTACGAGCAGTACTTC
- TRBJ2-5 few TRBV10-3 CAISDIRQETQYF TGTGCCATCAGTGACATCCGTCAAGAGACCCAGTACTTC
TRBD2 TRBJ2-3 - TRBV4-1 CASRSLAGADTQYF TGCGCCAGCAGATCTCTAGCGGGAGCAGATACGCAGTATTTT
- TRBJ1-4 few TRBV11-2 CASSENIREKLFF TGTGCCAGCAGCGAGAATATTCGTGAAAAACTGTTTTTT
TRBD2 TRBJ2-7 - TRBV7-2 CASSQRRDGRTEQYF TGTGCCAGCAGCCAACGCCGGGACGGGAGGACCGAGCAGTACTTC
- TRBJ2-7 - TRBV6-2/TRBV6-3 CASSYSKQGSYEQYF TGTGCCAGCAGTTACTCGAAGCAGGGGAGCTACGAGCAGTACTTC
- TRBJ2-7 - TRBV11-2 CASSLFSGMSYEQYF TGTGCCAGCAGCTTGTTCTCAGGGATGTCCTACGAGCAGTACTTC
- TRBJ2-3 - TRBV3-1 CASSQDYQRDTQYF TGTGCCAGCAGCCAAGATTACCAGAGGGATACGCAGTATTTT
- TRBJ2-7 few TRBV20-1 CSAPLTGSYEQYF TGCAGTGCTCCTTTGACAGGCTCCTACGAGCAGTACTTC
- TRBJ1-1 - TRBV10-3 CAISESRKGTEAFF TGTGCCATCAGTGAGTCACGGAAAGGCACTGAAGCTTTCTTT
- TRBJ1-2 - TRBV20-1 CSGGALLYGYTF TGCAGTGGGGGGGCGCTTCTCTATGGCTACACCTTC
- TRBJ1-1 - TRBV7-2 CASSFGRGVGTEAFF TGTGCCAGCAGCTTTGGGCGGGGAGTGGGCACTGAAGCTTTCTTT
TRBD1 TRBJ2-3 - TRBV10-2 CASRVPRDRICTDTQYF TGCGCCAGCAGAGTCCCCCGGGACAGGATTTGCACAGATACGCAGTATTTT
- TRBJ1-5 - TRBV5-5 CASSTTWPAGNKQPQHF TGTGCCAGCAGCACGACCTGGCCAGCGGGTAACAAGCAGCCCCAGCATTTT
- TRBJ2-7 - TRBV5-1 CASSLGRGLGLYEQYF TGCGCCAGCAGCTTGGGCAGGGGTCTCGGCCTCTACGAGCAGTACTTC
TRBD1 TRBJ2-7 - TRBV7-2 CASSIRQGPHEQYF TGTGCCAGCAGCATCCGACAGGGTCCCCACGAGCAGTACTTC
TRBD2 TRBJ2-1 - TRBV29-1 CSVAGTSGGPIPYNEQFF TGCAGCGTTGCCGGGACTAGCGGGGGGCCGATCCCCTACAATGAGCAGTTCTTC
- TRBJ1-6 - TRBV25-1 CASTWGIGNSPLHF TGTGCCAGCACTTGGGGGATTGGGAATTCACCCCTCCACTTT
- TRBJ1-2 - TRBV2 CASNNREGYTF TGTGCCAGCAACAACAGGGAGGGCTACACCTTC
TRBD1 TRBJ1-5 - TRBV20-1 CSASPIGQGNQPQHF TGCAGTGCTAGTCCGATTGGACAGGGGAATCAGCCCCAGCATTTT
TRBD2 TRBJ2-5 - TRBV29-1 CSVEGASGTEETQYF TGCAGCGTTGAAGGGGCTAGCGGGACCGAAGAGACCCAGTACTTC
TRBD2 TRBJ2-3 - TRBV11-3 CASSFGGGAADTQYF TGTGCCAGCAGCTTCGGCGGGGGGGCCGCAGATACGCAGTATTTT
- TRBJ2-3 - TRBV20-1 CSARKTRVPYF TGCAGTGCTAGGAAGACTAGGGTTCCGTATTTT
- TRBJ2-7 - TRBV7-9 CASSFMLGEQYF TGTGCCAGCAGCTTTATGCTGGGCGAGCAGTACTTC
- TRBJ1-1 - TRBV6-5 CASSYPGGGGYTEAFF TGTGCCAGCAGTTACCCTGGGGGGGGAGGGTACACTGAAGCTTTCTTT